This entry lists 2 T cell receptor beta chains sequenced from one sample in a study of cytomegalovirus exposure and HLA in healthy donors (dated by TCRdb to 2016 to 2017). Libraries were made using the immunoSEQ multiplex PCR assay. This immuneACCESS table, as held by TCRdb, lists in-frame sequences with V and J called but not all clones. Of the missing ones, under half trace to an unresolved V gene in checked studies; the others have no known cause. The sample contains around 70,000 clones, approximately 95% of them found a single time. Approximately 3.4% of the sample is held by the ten biggest clonotypes. Sequenced input: PBMCs. The receptor source for this set is a man aged 18-30 years in good health and CMV-seronegative.

This clone was found once. The V gene is TRBV19, the J gene TRBJ1-1; D not resolved. Germline V gene sequence: CDR1 LNHDA, CDR2 SQIVND (reference sequence). Trimming stripped 1 base from V and 4 bases from J, with 7 bases between. The CDR3 sequence is 13 residues long. CDR3 nucleotides: TGTGCCAGTAGTATAGCAACCAGCACTGAAGCTTTCTTT. Translating it yields CASSIATSTEAFF.

The chain joins TRBV9 to TRBJ2-3; D perhaps matches TRBD1 (5 bases). This CDR3 is 14 amino acids long. V lost 5 bases and J lost 4, with 14 bases in between. Germline V CDR1 and CDR2: SGDLS, YYNGEE. DNA of the CDR3: TGTGCCAGCAGTCAGGGTGAAGACGCAGATACGCAGTATTTT. Protein sequence: CASSQGEDADTQYF.